The 4 T cell receptor beta chains listed next were all sequenced from one sample in a study of blood T cell repertoires in COVID-19. The protocol was immunoSEQ multiplex PCR, while the TCRdb copy is restricted to in-frame clones and leaves out a portion. The data hold about 170,000 clones, with about 85% observed a single time. The material sequenced was peripheral blood. The receptors shown here come from a man aged 60 to 69 who had recovered from COVID-19.

CDR3 in DNA: TGCAGCGTTTTTGGGAGGGGACAGGGTAGAGACTACGAGCAGTACTTC. Encoded protein: CSVFGRGQGRDYEQYF. V is TRBV29-1 and J is TRBJ2-7, with 9 positions matching TRBD1. CDR1 is SQVTM, CDR2 ANQGSEA, per germline. The CDR3 consists of 16 residues. The J segment lost 3 bases and the V segment lost 5 bases, leaving 14 bases of the junction unmatched.

This chain connects TRBV6-5 to TRBJ1-1, with D maybe TRBD1 (5 bases). CDR3 size: 15 residues. Germline CDR1 and CDR2: MNHEY and SVGAGI. Deletions cut 7 bases from V and 1 base from J, with 16 bases between. The CDR3: CASTNGGTQNTEAFF. The CDR3 DNA sequence: TGTGCCAGCACCAACGGGGGGACTCAGAACACTGAAGCTTTCTTT.

About this clone itself: The junction departs from the called germline gene at one end, perhaps through a read error. The chain links TRBV4-1 to TRBJ1-5; D perhaps matches TRBD1 (5 bases). Germline V gives CDR1 MGHRA, CDR2 YSYEKL. The CDR3 totals 14 residues. This CDR3 reads CASSQVPGDQPQHF. The CDR3 nucleotides are TGCGCCAGTAGCCAGGTCCCGGGGGATCAGCCCCAGCATTTT.

The chain joins TRBV9 to TRBJ1-3; D is uncertain. Trimming removed 1 base from V and 4 bases from J, with 12 bases in between. Germline V lookup: CDR1 SGDLS, CDR2 YYNGEE. This CDR3 comprises 15 residues. CDR3 sequence: CASSVSHLGGNTIYF. The DNA of the CDR3 is TGTGCCAGCAGCGTAAGCCACCTCGGGGGAAACACCATATATTTT. The full variable domain, in which reference TRBV9 and TRBJ1-3 provide the parts outside the CDR3, is DSGVTQTPKHLITATGQRVTLRCSPRSGDLSVYWYQQSLDQGLQFLIQYYNGEERAKGNILERFSAQQFPDLHSELNLSSLELGDSALYFCASSVSHLGGNTIYFGEGSWLTVV.